This T cell receptor (beta chain) was recovered during a study of beta chain features in type 1 diabetes. Whole-study findings and limits: Type 1 diabetes patients showed a moderate but significant shortening of TCRB CDR3s in all four CD4+ subsets. Type 1 diabetes patients showed fewer insertions and more deletions at VDJ junctions. Shorter templates may be favored by PCR, equally so in patients and controls.

Germline V gene lookup returns CDR1 SEHNR and CDR2 FQNEAQ (reference sequence). Germline trimming cut 1 base from V and 3 bases from J; bases unmatched to any gene: 5. The CDR3 sequence is 16 residues long. The sequenced template was cDNA made from the entire isolated RNA. The data were produced by immunoSEQ multiplex PCR, yet TCRdb's version contains in-frame clones alone and is incomplete. The sample includes about 250,000 clones, about a tenth of them seen just once. This clone was recorded a few times. Its antigen is unknown. The specimen sequenced was naive CD4+ T cells from blood. The gene calls are TRBV7-9 and TRBJ2-5, with TRBD2 matching over 10 bases. This TCR derives from a man aged 30-40 years with type 1 diabetes. The CDR3 nucleotides read TGTGCCAGCAGCTTAGGTACCGGGACTAGCGAAGAGACCCAGTACTTC. The encoded protein is CASSLGTGTSEETQYF.